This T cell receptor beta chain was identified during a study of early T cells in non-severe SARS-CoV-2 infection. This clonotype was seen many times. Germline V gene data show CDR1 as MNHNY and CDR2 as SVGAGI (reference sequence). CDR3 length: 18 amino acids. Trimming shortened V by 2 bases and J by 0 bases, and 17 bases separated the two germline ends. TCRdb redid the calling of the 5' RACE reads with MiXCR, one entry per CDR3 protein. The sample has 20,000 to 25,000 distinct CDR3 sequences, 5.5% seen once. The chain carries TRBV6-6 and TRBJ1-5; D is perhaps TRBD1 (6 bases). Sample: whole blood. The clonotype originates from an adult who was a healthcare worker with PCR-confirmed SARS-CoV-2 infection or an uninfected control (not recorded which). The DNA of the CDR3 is TGTGCCAGCAGTTACGGGACAAAGGGATTTTATAGCAATCAGCCCCAGCATTTT. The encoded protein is CASSYGTKGFYSNQPQHF.